The sample holds one count of the clone carrying this TCR beta chain. This specimen comes from a study of technical replicates of blood from a few donors. TCRdb's copy holds only in-frame clones and misses some; the assay was immunoSEQ multiplex PCR. Here the sample spans roughly 80,000 clones, roughly 93% being singletons. The source is a human donor in good health. The sample taken for sequencing was T cells isolated from PBMCs.

CDR3 sequence (DNA): TGTGCCACCAGCGGAACAGGGGGCAACACTGAAGCTTTCTTT. Protein sequence: CATSGTGGNTEAFF. The chain employs TRBV15 and TRBJ1-1, with 9 nucleotides matching TRBD1. From germline, CDR1 is LNHNV and CDR2 YYDKDF (reference sequence). The CDR3 has 14 amino acids. After removal of 5 bases from V and 2 bases from J, the junction contained 3 bases not matched to a gene.